The clone carrying this TCR beta chain was found a few times. The antigen remains unidentified. Genes and germline come from the mouse. The missing CDR3 end, 4 residues past where the read stops, is filled in from the germline J gene. This CDR3 has 14 residues. Germline CDR1 and CDR2: NSQYPW and LRSPGD (reference sequence). This specimen belongs to a study of CD8+ T cells in alopecia areata. Study at large: Female roughly 7-11-week-old C3H/HeJ recipients received skin from 6-12-month-old C3H/HeJ graft donors with spontaneous alopecia.

Isolated RNA was reverse transcribed into cDNA used as the sequencing template. Assay: immunoSEQ multiplex PCR; the TCRdb copy retains only in-frame clones and omits some. The repertoire yields about 120,000 clones, none seen only once; the top ten contain 15% to 20%. Study results and caveats: Scalp specimens additionally yield sequences from normal skin's resident alphabeta T cells. Whereas mice showed it more clearly, TCR sharing across patients was murkier, possibly because of HLA.

This sequence joins TRBV1 and TRBJ2-5; D is possibly TRBD1 (6 bases). This clonotype was obtained from a C3H/HeJ mouse with alopecia areata. For this mouse line, the MHC haplotype is H2-k. The specimen was lesional skin. The covered CDR3 bases are TGCACCTGCAGTGCACCGACAGGACGGGAC. This codes for CTCSAPTGRD. The full CDR3 protein reads CTCSAPTGRDTQYF. The full variable domain, in which reference TRBV1 and TRBJ2-5 provide the parts outside the CDR3, is VTLLEQNPRWRLVPRGQAVNLRCILKNSQYPWMSWYQQDLQKQLQWLFTLRSPGDKEVKSLPGADYLATRVTDTELRLQVANMSQGRTLYCTCSAPTGRDTQYFGPGTRLLVL.